Listed below are T cell receptor beta chains from one sample, sequenced in a study of blood T cell repertoires in COVID-19. Assay: immunoSEQ multiplex PCR; the TCRdb copy retains only in-frame clones and omits some. The top ten clones hold approximately 3.3% of a sample with 200,000 to 250,000 clones, approximately 87% of them seen once. The sequenced sample was PBMCs or T cells enriched from blood (not recorded which). The receptors come from a woman aged 50 to 65 in a cohort exposed to, infected with or recovered from COVID-19 (not recorded which). Each CDR3 is given without its conserved first and last residue. Some rows mark clone size as missing; the rest say once, few, many or name a class of expanded clone.

clone_size v_call cdr3_aa
. TRBV9 ASSADRGRTDTQY
. TRBV7-2 ASSYHSAINGYT
. TRBV6-2/TRBV6-3 ASSFLGLAGIYEQY
. TRBV15 ATSRDLVPDQDNQPQH
. TRBV27 ASSLNRDRGSNYGYT
. TRBV2 ASRGGTAFLNYGYT
. TRBV2 ASNANREIVNEQY
. TRBV7-7 ASSIGLAMDEQF
. TRBV7-9 ASSFDGGTGDEQY
. TRBV5-4 ASSIPQGDETQY
. TRBV6-5 ASRGQGAGNTEAF
few TRBV2 ASSDPTGRTYGYT
few TRBV7-2 ASSRPRTGGYYGYT
. TRBV12-3/TRBV12-4 ASSPQVDEKLF
. TRBV10-2 ASSETGTGSNQPQH
. TRBV19 ASSIRYQETQY
. TRBV7-2 ASSFQGGSQEQF
. TRBV11-3 ASSLVGGFGELF
. TRBV4-3 ASSQDSQVGRAF
. TRBV30 AWSGQVSFGYT
. TRBV4-1 ASSQPTRQGDGYT
. TRBV7-9 ASTDGRGNGKAF
. TRBV7-9 ASSRTGSTYNSPLH
. TRBV3-1/TRBV3-2 ASSHASGGARETQY